The 12 T cell receptor beta chains in this list originate from one sample, sequenced in a study of beta chain features in type 1 diabetes. For these TCRs, the target antigens are not known. Expressed TCRB transcripts were sequenced, since all the RNA that had been isolated was reverse transcribed. Sequencing used immunoSEQ multiplex PCR; TCRdb keeps in-frame clones, though not all of them. The sample consists of roughly 240,000 clones, around 24% of them appearing once. Study results and limitations: Type 1 diabetes patients had moderately but significantly shorter TCRB CDR3s in all four CD4+ subsets.

The material sequenced was naive CD4+ T cells from blood. These receptors originate from a woman aged 30 to 39 with type 1 diabetes.

The chain links TRBV9 to TRBJ2-1; 14 bases match TRBD2. In germline, CDR1 is SGDLS, CDR2 YYNGEE. The CDR3 loop spans 16 amino acids. The trim removed 4 bases at V and 6 bases at J, leaving 6 bases unmatched. CDR3 sequence reads: CASSPRLAGGPNEQFF. CDR3 DNA: TGTGCCAGCAGCCCCAGACTAGCGGGAGGGCCCAATGAGCAGTTCTTC.

Only a few counts were recorded for this clone. The J gene is TRBJ2-1, the V gene TRBV5-6, with 7 bases lining up with TRBD1. The V gene's germline CDR1 is SGHDT and CDR2 YYEEEE. Trimming at V came to 6 bases and at J to 9 bases, leaving 3 bases not matched to a gene. This CDR3 spans 11 amino acids. The CDR3 here is CASKQGTEQFF. The CDR3 region has the DNA TGTGCCAGCAAACAGGGGACTGAGCAGTTCTTC.

The DNA for the CDR3 is TGTGCTAGTGGCCGGGGACAGGGGGAGACCCAGTACTTC. Its protein is CASGRGQGETQYF. This chain links TRBV12-5 with TRBJ2-5, with TRBD1 identical over 10 bases. The V segment lost 6 bases and the J segment 5 bases; nucleotides outside the gene matches: 3. This CDR3 is 13 amino acids long. From germline, CDR1 is LGHNT and CDR2 FRNRAP.

The sample holds a few counts of this clone. CDR3 region: CASSSSASYTF. The CDR3 region has the DNA TGTGCCAGCAGCTCCAGTGCCTCCTACACCTTC. This chain joins TRBV7-2 and TRBJ1-2, with D unresolved. Trimming left V 4 bases short and J 10 bases short, with 10 bases between. The germline V gene encodes CDR1 SGHTA and CDR2 FQGNSA. This CDR3 contains 11 residues.

This chain uses TRBV5-1 with TRBJ2-3; TRBD1 is a possible D gene (5 bases). The length of the CDR3 is 14 residues. From germline, CDR1 is SGHRS and CDR2 YFSETQ. V was clipped by 3 bases and J by 2 bases, with 10 bases between them. CDR3 sequence: CASSSQGVTDTQYF. The DNA of the CDR3 is TGCGCCAGCAGCTCCCAAGGGGTCACAGATACGCAGTATTTT.

This clone was recorded a few times. CDR3 protein: CASSVKTSGRVETQYF. CDR3 bases: TGTGCCAGCAGCGTAAAAACTAGCGGGAGAGTGGAGACCCAGTACTTC. The chain employs TRBV9 and TRBJ2-5, with 11 bases that match TRBD2. V shed 1 base, J shed 5 bases, and the junction held 7 bases outside the gene matches. Germline V gives CDR1 SGDLS, CDR2 YYNGEE. This CDR3 is 16 amino acids long.

This clone occurred a few times. The chain joins TRBV28 to TRBJ1-2; D not certain. The CDR3 has 13 amino acids. CDR1 is MDHEN, CDR2 SYDVKM, per germline. Trimming stripped 3 bases from V and 5 bases from J, with 10 bases between. This CDR3 is CASSLRVEYGYTF. In DNA form, the CDR3 reads TGTGCCAGCAGTTTGAGGGTTGAATATGGCTACACCTTC.

V and J are TRBV11-2 and TRBJ2-7; 9 bases map to TRBD2. Trimming removed 5 bases from V and 2 bases from J; junction bases left unmatched: 1. Germline CDR1 reads SGHAT; CDR2 reads FQNNGV. This CDR3 region has 13 residues. DNA for the CDR3: TGTGCCAGCAGCGTAGCGGGAGCCTACGAGCAGTACTTC. Encoded protein: CASSVAGAYEQYF.

This chain connects TRBV29-1 to TRBJ1-2; no clear D gene. The CDR3 runs 12 residues. V lost 5 bases to trimming and J lost 7 bases, with 14 bases between them. CDR1 is SQVTM and CDR2 is ANQGSEA in the germline V gene. The CDR3 DNA reads TGCAGCGTTTTGAGGGAAAGAAGTGGCTACACCTTC. It codes for CSVLRERSGYTF.

This clone was detected only once. V usage is TRBV28 and J usage is TRBJ2-1; 10 bases map to TRBD2. Germline trimming cut 8 bases from V and 4 bases from J; bases unmatched to any gene: 2. Germline loops: CDR1 MDHEN, CDR2 SYDVKM. The length of the CDR3 is 13 residues. This CDR3 reads CASWTSGYNEQFF. In DNA, the CDR3 is TGTGCCAGCTGGACTAGCGGTTACAATGAGCAGTTCTTC.

This chain joins TRBV7-9 and TRBJ2-1; 7 nucleotides line up with TRBD2. Germline V gene sequence: CDR1 SEHNR, CDR2 FQNEAQ (reference sequence). The CDR3 runs 14 residues. With V trimmed by 8 bases and J by 5 bases, 9 bases remained unmatched. The CDR3 is CASSPGLRDNEQFF. CDR3 sequence (DNA): TGTGCCAGCTCACCGGGACTACGTGACAATGAGCAGTTCTTC.

The CDR3 region is CASSQSLAAPGELFF. CDR3 nucleotide sequence: TGCGCCAGCAGCCAATCACTAGCGGCACCCGGGGAGCTGTTTTTT. The V gene is TRBV4-1, the J gene TRBJ2-2; 8 positions match TRBD2. V lost 2 bases to trimming and J lost 6 bases; unmatched junction nucleotides: 5. This CDR3 is 15 amino acids long. From germline, CDR1 is MGHRA and CDR2 YSYEKL.